Shown below are 5 T cell receptor beta chains from a single sample sequenced in a study of shared clonotypes between healthy human individuals (dated by TCRdb to 2019 to 2021). Library creation used the immunoSEQ multiplex PCR assay. TCRdb re-hosts the immuneACCESS table, in-frame sequences only. Its copies lack some clones; in the studies checked, an unresolved V gene accounts for under half of them, and the cause for the rest is not known. This sample holds under 850,000 clones; over 60% were observed only once. The ten largest account for approximately 1.7% of the sample. Sequenced input: memory CD4+ T cells sorted from blood. In light of the paper, this sample's cell subset or site label describes: CD45RA-negative fraction. Receptors originate from a woman between 25 and 40 years old in good health.

The chain links TRBV6-6 to TRBJ1-3; D remains unclear. V was trimmed by 2 bases and J by 4 bases, leaving 12 bases between them. This CDR3 has 15 residues. The germline V gene has CDR1 MNHNY and CDR2 SVGAGI (reference sequence). CDR3 in DNA: TGTGCCAGCAGTTACGGGATTGAGAGGGGAAACACCATATATTTT. It translates to CASSYGIERGNTIYF.

The chain carries TRBV7-9 and TRBJ1-2; no firm D call. The CDR3 is made up of 12 amino acids. The V end was cut by 5 bases, the J end by 8 bases, with 12 bases between. The germline V gene encodes CDR1 SEHNR and CDR2 FQNEAQ (reference sequence). The CDR3 sequence is CASSPDGVGYTF. The CDR3 DNA is TGTGCCAGCAGCCCTGACGGGGTCGGCTACACCTTC.

The chain combines TRBV5-1 with TRBJ2-1; D unclear. V was shortened by 0 bases and J by 6 bases, with 1 base between the two germline ends. Germline V gene lookup returns CDR1 SGHRS and CDR2 YFSETQ. CDR3 length equals 11 residues. The CDR3 region has the DNA TGCGCCAGCAGCTTGGCCAATGAGCAGTTCTTC. Protein sequence: CASSLANEQFF.

This rearrangement joins TRBV7-9 to TRBJ1-1, with D possibly matching TRBD1 (6 bases). Trimming removed 8 bases at V and 5 bases at J, with 15 bases between. The CDR3 loop spans 13 amino acids. Germline assignment: CDR1 SEHNR and CDR2 FQNEAQ (reference sequence). CDR3 amino acids: CASATGKGTEAFF. CDR3 DNA sequence: TGTGCCAGCGCAACAGGGAAGGGAACTGAAGCTTTCTTT.

Many counts were recorded for this clone. This chain connects TRBV10-1 to TRBJ1-1, with no clear D. CDR1 is WNHNN, CDR2 SYGVQD, per germline (reference sequence). V gave up 6 bases and J gave up 1 base, with 9 bases separating them. The length of the CDR3 is 13 residues. The CDR3 DNA reads TGCGCCAGCAGCCCTACAGCGAACACTGAAGCTTTCTTT. Protein product: CASSPTANTEAFF.